Sequencing of this T cell receptor beta chain was carried out in a study of response to subunit inactivated influenza vaccine. Via MiXCR, TCRdb re-called the RT-PCR reads, giving one row per CDR3 protein. The sample has some 570,000 distinct CDR3 sequences; about 11% are singletons. Looked up from germline, CDR1 is SGHTA and CDR2 is FQGNSA. The CDR3 runs 15 residues. J was trimmed by 0 bases and V by 4 bases; bases with no gene match: 5. The table lists this clonotype with a few counts. The data were also submitted as part of a second study, on T cells expressing NK-cell markers. From that study: Making the TCR beta cDNA relied on 5'RACE template switching with UMIs. Just one sequenced donor of eight was HCMV-seronegative, while seven were seropositive. As a fraction of CD8+ T cells, dominant NKG2C+ clonotypes reached about 1.0-7.5% in roughly 6 donors. The CD3+CD56-NKG2C+ fraction of several donors was also led by these clonotypes.

Sequenced material: PBMCs from blood, taken on the day of vaccination. J is TRBJ1-2 and V is TRBV7-2; TRBD1 matches at 7 bases. The source is a man between 50 and 59 years old who received an inactivated influenza vaccine. The CDR3 nucleotides are TGTGCCAGCAGCTCCCAGGGGACAGCTAACTATGGCTACACCTTC. Protein product: CASSSQGTANYGYTF.